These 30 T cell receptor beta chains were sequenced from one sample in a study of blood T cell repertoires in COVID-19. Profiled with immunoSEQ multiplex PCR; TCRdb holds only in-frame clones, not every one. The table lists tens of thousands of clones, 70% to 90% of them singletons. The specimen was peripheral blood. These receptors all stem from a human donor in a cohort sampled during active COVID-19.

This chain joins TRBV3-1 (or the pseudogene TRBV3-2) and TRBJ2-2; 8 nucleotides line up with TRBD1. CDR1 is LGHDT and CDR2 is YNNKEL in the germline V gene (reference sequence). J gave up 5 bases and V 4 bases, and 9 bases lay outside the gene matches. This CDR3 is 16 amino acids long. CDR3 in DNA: TGTGCCAGCAGCCCGTACGGGGACAGGCCTACCGGGGAGCTGTTTTTT. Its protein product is CASSPYGDRPTGELFF.

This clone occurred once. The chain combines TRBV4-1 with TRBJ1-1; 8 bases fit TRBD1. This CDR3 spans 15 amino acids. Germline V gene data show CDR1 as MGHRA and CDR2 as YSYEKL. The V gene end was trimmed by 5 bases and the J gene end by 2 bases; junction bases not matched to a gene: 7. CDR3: CASSARTGRNTEAFF. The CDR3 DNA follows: TGCGCCAGCAGCGCCCGGACAGGGCGCAACACTGAAGCTTTCTTT.

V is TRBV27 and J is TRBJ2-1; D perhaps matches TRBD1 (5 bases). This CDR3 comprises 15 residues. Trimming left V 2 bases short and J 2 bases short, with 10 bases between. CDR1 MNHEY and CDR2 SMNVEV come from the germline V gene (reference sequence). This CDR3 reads CASSLQGWTYNEQFF. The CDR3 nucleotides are TGTGCCAGCAGTTTACAGGGATGGACCTACAATGAGCAGTTCTTC.

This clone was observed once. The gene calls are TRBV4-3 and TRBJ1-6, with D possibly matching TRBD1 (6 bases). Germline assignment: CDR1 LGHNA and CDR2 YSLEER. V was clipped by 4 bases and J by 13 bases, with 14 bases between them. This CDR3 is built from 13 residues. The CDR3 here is CASSLQGTQPLHF. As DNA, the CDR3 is TGCGCCAGCAGCCTCCAAGGGACACAGCCCCTCCACTTT.

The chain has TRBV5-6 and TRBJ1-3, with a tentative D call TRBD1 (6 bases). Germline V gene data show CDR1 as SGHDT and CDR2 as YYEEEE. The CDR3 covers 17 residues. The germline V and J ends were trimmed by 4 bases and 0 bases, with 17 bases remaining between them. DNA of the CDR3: TGTGCCAGCAGCCAAGAGACAGGCTTCTTCTCTGGAAACACCATATATTTT. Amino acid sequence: CASSQETGFFSGNTIYF.

Here the CDR3 DNA reads TGTGCCATCAGGAGAAATGCAGGGGAGGAGACCCAGTACTTC. Protein sequence: CAIRRNAGEETQYF. The V call is TRBV10-3, the J call TRBJ2-5, with D maybe TRBD1 (6 bases). This CDR3 contains 14 residues. Trimming pared 6 bases from V and 5 bases from J, leaving 16 bases between. Germline V gene lookup returns CDR1 ENHRY and CDR2 SYGVKD.

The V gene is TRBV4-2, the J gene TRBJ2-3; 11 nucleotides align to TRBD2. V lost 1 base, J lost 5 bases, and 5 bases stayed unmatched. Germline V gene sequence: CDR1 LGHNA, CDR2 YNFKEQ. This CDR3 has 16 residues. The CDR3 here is CASSQVSGGAVDTQYF. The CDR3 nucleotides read TGTGCCAGCAGCCAAGTTAGCGGGGGGGCCGTAGATACGCAGTATTTT.

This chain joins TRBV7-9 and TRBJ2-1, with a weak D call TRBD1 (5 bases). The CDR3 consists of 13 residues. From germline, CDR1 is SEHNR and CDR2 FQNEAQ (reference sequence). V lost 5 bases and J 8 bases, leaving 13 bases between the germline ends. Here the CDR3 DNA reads TGTGCCAGCAGCCCAGCAGGGTTACATGAGCAGTTCTTC. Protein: CASSPAGLHEQFF. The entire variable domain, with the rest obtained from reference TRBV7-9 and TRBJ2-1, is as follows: DTGVSQNPRHKITKRGQNVTFRCDPISEHNRLYWYRQTLGQGPEFLTYFQNEAQLEKSRLLSDRFSAERPKGSFSTLEIQRTEQGDSAMYLCASSPAGLHEQFFGPGTRLTVL.

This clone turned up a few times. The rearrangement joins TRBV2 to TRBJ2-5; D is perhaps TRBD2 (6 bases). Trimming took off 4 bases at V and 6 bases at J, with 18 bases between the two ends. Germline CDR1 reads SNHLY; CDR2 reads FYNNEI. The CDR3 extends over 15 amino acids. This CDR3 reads CASSASSGVGKTQYF. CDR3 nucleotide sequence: TGTGCCAGCAGTGCCTCCTCGGGAGTGGGTAAGACCCAGTACTTC. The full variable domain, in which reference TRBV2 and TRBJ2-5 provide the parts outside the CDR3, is EPEVTQTPSHQVTQMGQEVILRCVPISNHLYFYWYRQILGQKVEFLVSFYNNEISEKSEIFDDQFSVERPDGSNFTLKIRSTKLEDSAMYFCASSASSGVGKTQYFGPGTRLLVL.

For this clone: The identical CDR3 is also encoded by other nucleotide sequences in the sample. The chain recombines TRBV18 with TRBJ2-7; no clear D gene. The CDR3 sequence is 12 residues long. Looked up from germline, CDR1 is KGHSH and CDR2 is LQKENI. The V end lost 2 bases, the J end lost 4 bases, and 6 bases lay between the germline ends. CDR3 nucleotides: TGTGCCAGCTCACCAGCCGGGTACGAGCAGTACTTC. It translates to CASSPAGYEQYF.

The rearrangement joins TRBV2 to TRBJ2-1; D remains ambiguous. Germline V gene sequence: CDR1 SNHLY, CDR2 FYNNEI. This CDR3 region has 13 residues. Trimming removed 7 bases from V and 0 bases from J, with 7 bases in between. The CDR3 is CASISNSYNEQFF. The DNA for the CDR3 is TGTGCCAGCATTTCTAACTCCTACAATGAGCAGTTCTTC.

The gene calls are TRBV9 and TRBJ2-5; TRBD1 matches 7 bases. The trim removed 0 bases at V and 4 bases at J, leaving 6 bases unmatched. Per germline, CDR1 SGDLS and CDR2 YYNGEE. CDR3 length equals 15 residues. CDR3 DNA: TGTGCCAGCAGCGTAGGCTCCAACAGGGGAGAGACCCAGTACTTC. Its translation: CASSVGSNRGETQYF.

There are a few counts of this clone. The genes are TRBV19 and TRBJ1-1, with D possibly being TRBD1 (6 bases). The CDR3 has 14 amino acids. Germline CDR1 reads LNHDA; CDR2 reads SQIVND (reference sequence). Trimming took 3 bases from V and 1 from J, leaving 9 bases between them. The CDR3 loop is CASSMIQGNTEAFF. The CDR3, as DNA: TGTGCCAGTAGTATGATACAGGGGAACACTGAAGCTTTCTTT.

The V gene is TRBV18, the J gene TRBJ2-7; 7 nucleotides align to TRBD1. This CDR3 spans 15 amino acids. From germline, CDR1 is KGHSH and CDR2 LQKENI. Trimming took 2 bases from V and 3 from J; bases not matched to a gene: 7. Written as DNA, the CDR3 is TGTGCCAGCTCACCAGGACAGGTATCCAACTACGAGCAGTACTTC. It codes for CASSPGQVSNYEQYF.

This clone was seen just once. CDR3 in amino acids: CASSQWTGGGNTIYF. The DNA for the CDR3 is TGTGCCAGCAGCCAGTGGACAGGGGGAGGAAACACCATATATTTT. The rearrangement links TRBV7-2 to TRBJ1-3; 10 bases are shared with TRBD1. The CDR3 is made up of 15 amino acids. The germline V gene encodes CDR1 SGHTA and CDR2 FQGNSA. The junction had 5 bases not matched to a gene; V was cut back by 5 bases and J by 4 bases.

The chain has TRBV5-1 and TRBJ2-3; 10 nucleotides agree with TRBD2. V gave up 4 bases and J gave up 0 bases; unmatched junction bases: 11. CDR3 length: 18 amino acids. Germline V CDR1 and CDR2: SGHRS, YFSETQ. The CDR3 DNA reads TGCGCCAGCAGCGCCACGCAACTAGCGGGGATTAGCACAGATACGCAGTATTTT. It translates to CASSATQLAGISTDTQYF.

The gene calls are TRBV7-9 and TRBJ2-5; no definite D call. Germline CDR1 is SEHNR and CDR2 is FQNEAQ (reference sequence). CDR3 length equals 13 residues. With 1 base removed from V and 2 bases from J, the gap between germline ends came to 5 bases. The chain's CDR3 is CASSLVGQETQYF. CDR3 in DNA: TGTGCCAGCAGCTTAGTCGGTCAAGAGACCCAGTACTTC.

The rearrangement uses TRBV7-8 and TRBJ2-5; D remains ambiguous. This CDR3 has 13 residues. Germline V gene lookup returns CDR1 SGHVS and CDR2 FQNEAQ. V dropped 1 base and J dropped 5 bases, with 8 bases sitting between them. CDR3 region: CASSLVWRETQYF. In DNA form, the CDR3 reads TGTGCCAGCAGCTTAGTTTGGCGGGAGACCCAGTACTTC.

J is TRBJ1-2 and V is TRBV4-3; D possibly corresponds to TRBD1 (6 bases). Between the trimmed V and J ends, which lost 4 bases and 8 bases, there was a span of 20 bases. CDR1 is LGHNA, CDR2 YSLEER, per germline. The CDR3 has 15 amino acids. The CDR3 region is CASSLMGGAELGYTF. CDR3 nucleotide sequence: TGCGCCAGCAGCCTCATGGGGGGGGCGGAATTAGGCTACACCTTC.

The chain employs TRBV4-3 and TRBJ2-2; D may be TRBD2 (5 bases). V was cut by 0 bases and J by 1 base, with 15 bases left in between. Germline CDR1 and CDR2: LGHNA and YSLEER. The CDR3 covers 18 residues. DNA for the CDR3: TGCGCCAGCAGCCAAGAAGTGGGAGCGTTTCTGAACACCGGGGAGCTGTTTTTT. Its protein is CASSQEVGAFLNTGELFF.

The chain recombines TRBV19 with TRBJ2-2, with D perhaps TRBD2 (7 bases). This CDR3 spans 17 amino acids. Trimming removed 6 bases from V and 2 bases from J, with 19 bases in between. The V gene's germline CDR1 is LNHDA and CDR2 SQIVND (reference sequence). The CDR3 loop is CASRTIGGPKNTGELFF. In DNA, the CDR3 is TGTGCCAGTAGAACCATCGGGGGGCCGAAAAACACCGGGGAGCTGTTTTTT.

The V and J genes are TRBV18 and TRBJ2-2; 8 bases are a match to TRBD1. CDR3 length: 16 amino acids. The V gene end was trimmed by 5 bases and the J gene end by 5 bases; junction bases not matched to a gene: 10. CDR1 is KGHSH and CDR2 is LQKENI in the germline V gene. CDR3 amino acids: CASSKTQGASTGELFF. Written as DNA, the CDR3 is TGTGCCAGCTCAAAGACCCAGGGGGCGTCGACCGGGGAGCTGTTTTTT.

CDR3 residues: CASSLGPDRDYGYTF. Here the CDR3 DNA reads TGTGCCAGCAGCTTAGGACCCGACAGGGACTATGGCTACACCTTC. The J gene is TRBJ1-2, the V gene TRBV7-2; TRBD1 matches at 7 bases. J lost 3 bases, V lost 1 base, and 5 bases had no gene match. CDR1 is SGHTA and CDR2 is FQGNSA in the germline V gene. The CDR3 contains 15 residues.

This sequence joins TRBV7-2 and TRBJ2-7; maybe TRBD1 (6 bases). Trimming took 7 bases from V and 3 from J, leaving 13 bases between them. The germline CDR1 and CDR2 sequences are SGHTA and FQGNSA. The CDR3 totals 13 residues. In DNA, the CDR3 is TGTGCCAGCAACCCCGGACAGTTCTACGAGCAGTACTTC. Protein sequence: CASNPGQFYEQYF. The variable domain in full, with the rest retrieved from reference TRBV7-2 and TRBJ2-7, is GAGVSQSPSNKVTEKGKDVELRCDPISGHTALYWYRQSLGQGLEFLIYFQGNSAPDKSGLPSDRFSAERTGGSVSTLTIQRTQQEDSAVYLCASNPGQFYEQYFGPGTRLTVT.

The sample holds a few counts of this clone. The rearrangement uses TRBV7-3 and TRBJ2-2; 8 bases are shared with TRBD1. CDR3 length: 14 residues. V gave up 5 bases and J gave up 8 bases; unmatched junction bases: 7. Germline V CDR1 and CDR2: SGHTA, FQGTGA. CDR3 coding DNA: TGTGCCAGCAGCCCGGGGACAGGCGAGGGGGAGCTGTTTTTT. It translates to CASSPGTGEGELFF.

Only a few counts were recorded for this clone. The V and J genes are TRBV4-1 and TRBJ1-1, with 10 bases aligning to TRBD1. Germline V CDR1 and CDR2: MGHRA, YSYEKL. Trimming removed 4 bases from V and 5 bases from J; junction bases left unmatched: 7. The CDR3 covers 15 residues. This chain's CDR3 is CASSRGGQGSTEAFF. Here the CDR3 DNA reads TGCGCCAGCAGCCGAGGGGGACAGGGGAGTACTGAAGCTTTCTTT.

The CDR3 sequence is CASRGQGNNSPLHF. CDR3 nucleotides: TGTGCCAGCAGAGGACAGGGGAACAATTCACCCCTCCACTTT. The V and J genes are TRBV2 and TRBJ1-6; 9 bases match TRBD1. With V trimmed by 6 bases and J by 7 bases, 4 bases remained unmatched. Germline CDR1 reads SNHLY; CDR2 reads FYNNEI. The CDR3 is 14 amino acids.

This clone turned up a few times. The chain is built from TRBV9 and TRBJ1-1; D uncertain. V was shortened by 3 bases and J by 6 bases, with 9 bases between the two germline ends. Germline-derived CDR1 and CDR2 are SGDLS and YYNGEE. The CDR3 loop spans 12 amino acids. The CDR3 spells CASSAGGAEAFF. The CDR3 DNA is TGTGCCAGCAGCGCCGGCGGGGCTGAAGCTTTCTTT.

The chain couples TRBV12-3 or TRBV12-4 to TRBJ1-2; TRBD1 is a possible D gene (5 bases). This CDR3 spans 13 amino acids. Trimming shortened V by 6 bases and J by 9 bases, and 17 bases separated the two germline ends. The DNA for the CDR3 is TGTGCCAGCAGCCTCACCCAGGGCGGGAGCTACACCTTC. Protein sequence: CASSLTQGGSYTF.

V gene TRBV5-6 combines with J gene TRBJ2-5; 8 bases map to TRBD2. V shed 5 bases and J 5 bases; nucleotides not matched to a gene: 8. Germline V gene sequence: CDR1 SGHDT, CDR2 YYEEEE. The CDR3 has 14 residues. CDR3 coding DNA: TGTGCCAGCAGTTTAGCGGGGTTCGGCGAGACCCAGTACTTC. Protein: CASSLAGFGETQYF.